This T cell receptor (beta chain) was sequenced in a study of cytomegalovirus exposure and HLA in healthy donors. Study at large: Roughly 85 million unique TCRs from HLA-typed donors made up an early data release.

About this clone: Its target is not known.

Study observations and caveats: The study had only CMV serostatus as immune exposure information. Most TCR beta V segments were productive about 90% or about 30% of the time in an earlier analysis.

Primers for the PCR totalled 60 Vbeta and 13 Jbeta. Original methodology: The count from a later analysis was 60 million to 85 million unique TCR beta chains, about 10 million of them shared. Libraries were prepared by immunoSEQ multiplex PCR; TCRdb keeps only in-frame clonotypes and omits some of them. The V and J calls and clone size were taken over from that table, and D and trimming were inferred from the DNA. The table includes approximately 92,000 clones, 60% to 85% detected once. Germline CDR1 MNHNY, CDR2 SVGAGI (reference sequence). V was pared by 10 bases and J by 6 bases, with 10 bases of the junction left unmatched. This CDR3 has 14 amino acids.

The sequenced sample consisted of PBMCs. The genes are TRBV6-6 and TRBJ2-3; TRBD2 agrees at 10 bases. The TCR comes from a man aged 50-59 years in good health and CMV-seropositive. DNA for the CDR3: TGTGCCACCTTAGCGGGGGGCCGTGCTGATACGCAGTATTTT. Protein product: CATLAGGRADTQYF.